The T cell receptor (beta chain) under discussion was sequenced for a study of T cell repertoires in cytomegalovirus infection. About the study: CMV epitopes in the study were HLA-C-restricted (recently identified) and HLA-B-restricted (well studied).

This clonotype was observed many times. No antigen is known for it. V dropped 7 bases and J dropped 6 bases, with 12 bases sitting between them. This CDR3 is 12 amino acids long. TCRdb independently ran MiXCR on the reads; one entry per CDR3 protein. The repertoire holds fewer than 950,000 distinct CDR3 sequences, 30% to 35% seen once, with 12% in the top ten. Findings of the study overall: HLA-C-restricted CMV clonotypes gave the most frequent clonotype in two of eight donors.

This clonotype originated in a human donor in good health (CMV status not recorded). Some clones in this sample may be carry-over from other donors' samples. The rearrangement links TRBV12-3 or TRBV12-4 to TRBJ1-2; D is perhaps TRBD1 (6 bases). The sequencing used cultured CD8+ T cells from PBMCs, collected from culture after CMV antigen stimulation. This chain's CDR3 is CASTTGGDGYTF. The DNA for the CDR3 is TGTGCCAGCACCACGGGGGGCGATGGCTACACCTTC.